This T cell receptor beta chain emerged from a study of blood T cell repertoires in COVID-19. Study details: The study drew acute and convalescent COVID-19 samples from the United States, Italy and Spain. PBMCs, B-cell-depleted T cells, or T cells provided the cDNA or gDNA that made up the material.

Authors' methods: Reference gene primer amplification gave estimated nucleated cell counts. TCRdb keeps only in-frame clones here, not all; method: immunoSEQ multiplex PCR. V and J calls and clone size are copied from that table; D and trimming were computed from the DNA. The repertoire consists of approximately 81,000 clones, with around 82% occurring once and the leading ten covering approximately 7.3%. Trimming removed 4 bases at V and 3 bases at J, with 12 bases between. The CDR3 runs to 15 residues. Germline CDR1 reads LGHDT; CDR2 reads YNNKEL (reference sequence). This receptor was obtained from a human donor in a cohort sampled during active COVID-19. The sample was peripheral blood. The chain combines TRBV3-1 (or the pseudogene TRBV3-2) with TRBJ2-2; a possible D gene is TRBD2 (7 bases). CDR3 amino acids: CASSLGGGDTGELFF. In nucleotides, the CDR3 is TGTGCCAGCAGCCTAGGGGGAGGGGACACCGGGGAGCTGTTTTTT.